This TCR beta chain emerged from a study of Graves' ophthalmopathy and Graves' hyperthyroidism. Study-level results: Blood also contained most of the expanded thyroid clonotypes above 0.001 frequency.

This clonotype was detected a few times. Its antigen is still unknown. Mismatch with germline at one junction end may stem from a read error. Amplified material comprised TCR beta CDR3 regions derived from RNA transcripts. Investigators did first-round RT-PCR with HTBI primers, then second-round multiplex PCR. TCRdb recomputed calls from the multiplex PCR reads with MiXCR, one row per CDR3 protein. The sample includes approximately 640,000 distinct CDR3 sequences, over 40% of them seen just once. CDR1 and CDR2 (germline): ENHRY, SYGVKD. This CDR3 spans 16 amino acids. Exclusion applied to patients with other autoimmune diseases, uncontrolled infections, pregnancy or lactation. It was from about 10 ml of fresh peripheral blood that the PBMCs came.

This chain joins TRBV10-3 and TRBJ2-7; TRBD1 is a possible D gene (5 bases). The clonotype comes from an adult man with Graves' ophthalmopathy. Sequenced input: peripheral blood. The CDR3: CASSYLDRDRSYEQYF. The DNA for the CDR3 is TGTGCCAGCAGTTACCTCGACAGAGATCGCTCCTACGAGCAGTACTTC.